This TCR beta chain was retrieved from a study of identical twins. General study findings and limits: Without tracking the same donors, conclusions rested on cross-sectional statistical analysis. Recombination models fit unrelated individuals' TCR alpha sharing but underestimated twins'.

This clonotype was observed a few times. What it binds is unknown. The CDR3 sequence is 17 residues long. Germline CDR1 reads SGHRS; CDR2 reads YFSETQ. V lost 7 bases and J lost 4; bases outside the gene matches: 12. Using its own MiXCR run on the 5' RACE reads, TCRdb lists one record per CDR3 protein. Here the sample spans 690,000 or so distinct CDR3 sequences, more than 6.5% being singletons. These data were also reused for a study on yellow fever vaccine responses in identical twins.

The receptor was isolated from a woman between 18 and 29 years old in good health. The rearrangement joins TRBV5-1 to TRBJ2-1, with 12 bases matching TRBD2. The sample was PBMCs. In DNA, the CDR3 is TGCGCCAGCGGTGGGGCTAGCGGGAGGGCCGGATACAATGAGCAGTTCTTC. It specifies CASGGASGRAGYNEQFF.